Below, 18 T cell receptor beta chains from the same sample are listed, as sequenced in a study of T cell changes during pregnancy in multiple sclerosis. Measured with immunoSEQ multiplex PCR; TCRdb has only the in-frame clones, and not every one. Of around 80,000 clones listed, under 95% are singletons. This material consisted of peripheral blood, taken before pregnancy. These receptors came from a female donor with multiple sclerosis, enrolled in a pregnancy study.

CDR3 residues: CASSLTSGANSYEQYF. CDR3 nucleotide sequence: TGTGCCAGCAGTTTAACTAGCGGGGCAAACTCCTACGAGCAGTACTTC. V gene TRBV27 combines with J gene TRBJ2-7; 10 nucleotides match TRBD2. J was trimmed by 0 bases and V by 2 bases; bases with no gene match: 4. Germline CDR1 reads MNHEY; CDR2 reads SMNVEV (reference sequence). There are 16 residues in the CDR3.

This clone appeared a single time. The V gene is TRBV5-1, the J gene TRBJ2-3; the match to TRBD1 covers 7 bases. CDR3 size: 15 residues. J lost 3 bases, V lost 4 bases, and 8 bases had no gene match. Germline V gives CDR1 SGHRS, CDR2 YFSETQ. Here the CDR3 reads CASSPSTGPTDTQYF. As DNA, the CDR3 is TGCGCCAGCAGCCCCTCGACAGGGCCAACAGATACGCAGTATTTT.

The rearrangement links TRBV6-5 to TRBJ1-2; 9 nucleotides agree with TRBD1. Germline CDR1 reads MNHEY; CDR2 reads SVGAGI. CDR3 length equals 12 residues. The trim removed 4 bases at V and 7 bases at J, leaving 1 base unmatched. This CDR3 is CASSSTGGGYTF. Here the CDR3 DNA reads TGTGCCAGCAGTTCGACAGGGGGTGGCTACACCTTC.

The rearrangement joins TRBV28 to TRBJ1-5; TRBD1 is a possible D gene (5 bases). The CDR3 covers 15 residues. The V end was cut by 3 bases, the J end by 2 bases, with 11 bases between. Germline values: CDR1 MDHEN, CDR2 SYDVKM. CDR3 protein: CASSFGQGRNQPQHF. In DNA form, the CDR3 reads TGTGCCAGCAGTTTCGGCCAGGGCCGCAATCAGCCCCAGCATTTT. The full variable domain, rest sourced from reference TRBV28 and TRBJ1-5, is DVKVTQSSRYLVKRTGEKVFLECVQDMDHENMFWYRQDPGLGLRLIYFSYDVKMKEKGDIPEGYSVSREKKERFSLILESASTNQTSMYLCASSFGQGRNQPQHFGDGTRLSIL.

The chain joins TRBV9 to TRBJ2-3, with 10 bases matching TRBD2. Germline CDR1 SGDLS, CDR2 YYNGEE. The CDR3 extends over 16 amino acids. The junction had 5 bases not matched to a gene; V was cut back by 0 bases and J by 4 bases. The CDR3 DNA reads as TGTGCCAGCAGCGTAGAAGCGGGAGGGCCCGCAGATACGCAGTATTTT. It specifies CASSVEAGGPADTQYF.

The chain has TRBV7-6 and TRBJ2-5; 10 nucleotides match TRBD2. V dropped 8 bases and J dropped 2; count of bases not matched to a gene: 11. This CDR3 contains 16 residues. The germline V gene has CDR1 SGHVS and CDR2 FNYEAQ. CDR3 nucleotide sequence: TGTGCCAGCTCAGCGGGAATAGCGGGAGGACAAGAGACCCAGTACTTC. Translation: CASSAGIAGGQETQYF.

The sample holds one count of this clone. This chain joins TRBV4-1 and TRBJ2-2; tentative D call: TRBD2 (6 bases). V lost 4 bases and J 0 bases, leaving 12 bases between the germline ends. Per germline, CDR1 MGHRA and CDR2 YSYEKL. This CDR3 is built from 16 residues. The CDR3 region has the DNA TGCGCCAGCAGCCCCCGGACTACCTCGAACACCGGGGAGCTGTTTTTT. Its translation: CASSPRTTSNTGELFF.

CDR3 amino acids: CASSFFGLAGGRGEFF. In DNA form, the CDR3 reads TGTGCCAGCAGCTTTTTTGGTCTAGCGGGAGGCCGAGGGGAGTTCTTC. The chain couples TRBV5-4 to TRBJ2-1; 11 bases are shared with TRBD2. CDR3 length: 16 amino acids. Germline CDR1 is SGHNT and CDR2 is YYREEE (reference sequence). Germline trimming cut 2 bases from V and 14 bases from J; bases unmatched to any gene: 15.

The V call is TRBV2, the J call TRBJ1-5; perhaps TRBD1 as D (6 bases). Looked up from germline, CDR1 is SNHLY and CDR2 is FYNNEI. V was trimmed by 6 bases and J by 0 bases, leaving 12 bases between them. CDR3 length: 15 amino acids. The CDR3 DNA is TGTGCCAGCAGAAGGGGGATCGGTAGCAATCAGCCCCAGCATTTT. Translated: CASRRGIGSNQPQHF.

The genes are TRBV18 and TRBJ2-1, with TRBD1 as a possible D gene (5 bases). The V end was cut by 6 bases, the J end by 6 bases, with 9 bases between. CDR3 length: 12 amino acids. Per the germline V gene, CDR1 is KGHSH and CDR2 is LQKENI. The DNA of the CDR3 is TGTGCCAGCTCGCTTCAGGGCAATGAGCAGTTCTTC. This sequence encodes CASSLQGNEQFF.

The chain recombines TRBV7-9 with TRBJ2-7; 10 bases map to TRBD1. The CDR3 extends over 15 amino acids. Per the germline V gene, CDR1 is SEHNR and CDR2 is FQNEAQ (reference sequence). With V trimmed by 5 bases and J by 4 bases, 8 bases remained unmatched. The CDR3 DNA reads TGTGCCAGCAGCCCTCGACAGGGGGCGATATACGAGCAGTACTTC. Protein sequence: CASSPRQGAIYEQYF.

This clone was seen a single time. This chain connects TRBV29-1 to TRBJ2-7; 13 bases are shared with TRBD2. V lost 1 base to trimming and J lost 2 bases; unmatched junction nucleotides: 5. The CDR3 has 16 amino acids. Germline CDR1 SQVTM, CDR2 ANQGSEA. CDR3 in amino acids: CSVEVGTSGRAYEQYF. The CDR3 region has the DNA TGCAGCGTTGAAGTGGGTACTAGCGGGAGGGCCTACGAGCAGTACTTC.

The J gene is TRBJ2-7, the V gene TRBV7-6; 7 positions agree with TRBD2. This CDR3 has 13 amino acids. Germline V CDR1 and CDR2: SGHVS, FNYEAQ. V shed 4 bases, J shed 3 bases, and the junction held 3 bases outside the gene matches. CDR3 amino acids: CASSSSGYYEQYF. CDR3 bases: TGTGCCAGCAGCTCTAGCGGCTACTACGAGCAGTACTTC.

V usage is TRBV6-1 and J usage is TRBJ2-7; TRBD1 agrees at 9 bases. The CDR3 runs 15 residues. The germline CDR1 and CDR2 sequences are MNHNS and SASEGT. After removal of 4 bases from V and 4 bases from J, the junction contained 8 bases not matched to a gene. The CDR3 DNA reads TGTGCCAGCAGTGGAGCCGGGACAGGGCCATACGAGCAGTACTTC. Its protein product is CASSGAGTGPYEQYF.

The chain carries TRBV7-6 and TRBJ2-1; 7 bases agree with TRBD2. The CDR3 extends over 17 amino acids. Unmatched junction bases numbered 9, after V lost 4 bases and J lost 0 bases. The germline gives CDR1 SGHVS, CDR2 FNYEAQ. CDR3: CASSSLAGLSSYNEQFF. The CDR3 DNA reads TGTGCCAGCAGCTCCTTAGCGGGCCTAAGCTCCTACAATGAGCAGTTCTTC.

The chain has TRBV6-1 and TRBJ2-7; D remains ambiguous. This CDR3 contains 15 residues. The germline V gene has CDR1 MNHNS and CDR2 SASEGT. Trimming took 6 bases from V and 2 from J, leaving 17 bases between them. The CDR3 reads CASSPFSIPAYEQYF. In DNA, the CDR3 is TGTGCCAGCAGCCCTTTTTCAATCCCGGCCTACGAGCAGTACTTC.

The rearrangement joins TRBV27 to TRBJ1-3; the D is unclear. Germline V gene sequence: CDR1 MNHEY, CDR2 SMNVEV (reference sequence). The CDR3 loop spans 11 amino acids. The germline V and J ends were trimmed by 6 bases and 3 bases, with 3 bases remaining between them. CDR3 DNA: TGTGCCAGCAGATATGGAAACACCATATATTTT. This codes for CASRYGNTIYF.

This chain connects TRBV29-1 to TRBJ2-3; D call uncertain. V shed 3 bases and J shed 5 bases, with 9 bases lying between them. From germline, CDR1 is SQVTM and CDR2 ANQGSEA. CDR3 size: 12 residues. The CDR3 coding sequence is TGCAGCGTTGACTTAGGCGGAGATACGCAGTATTTT. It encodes CSVDLGGDTQYF.